This is a list of T cell receptor beta chains from one sample in a study of human T cells and chemical hapten exposure. TCRdb re-called the RACE reads with MiXCR, one entry per CDR3 protein. The sample has tens of thousands of distinct CDR3 sequences, approximately 9.3% seen once; the top ten hold about an eighth. This specimen was whole blood, taken in connection with sensitization to the hapten diphenylcyclopropenone (DPC). The receptors originated from a woman between 40 and 55 years old with alopecia areata. Some clones in this sample may be carry-over from other donors' samples. Both conserved end residues are part of each CDR3. A D gene is named only where the DNA matches it firmly. Clone size, where shown, is once, few, many, or a class for clones that have expanded.

d_call j_call v_call clone_size cdr3_nt cdr3_aa
TRBD1 TRBJ1-1 TRBV29-1 NA TGCAGCGTTGCGAGGGACAGTAACACTGAAGCTTTCTTT CSVARDSNTEAFF
NA TRBJ2-7 TRBV2 many TGTGCCAGCAGGGTAGTCCTTAGCTCCTACGAGCAGTACTTC CASRVVLSSYEQYF
NA TRBJ2-3 TRBV6-2/TRBV6-3 few TGTGCCAGCAGCAGGGACGAACTGGGGGGGCCAACGCAGTATTTT CASSRDELGGPTQYF
NA TRBJ2-5 TRBV7-3 few TGTGCCAGCAGCCGGACAGACCAAGAGACCCAGTACTTC CASSRTDQETQYF
NA TRBJ1-6 TRBV5-1 many TGCGCCAGCAGCTTCTCTGGGCAATCACCCCTCCACTTT CASSFSGQSPLHF
NA TRBJ2-5 TRBV12-3/TRBV12-4 NA TGTGCCAGCAGTTCTAGGGGGGCATCCGAGACCCAGTACTTC CASSSRGASETQYF
TRBD2 TRBJ2-1 TRBV7-8 few TGTGCCAGCAGCCCCCAGCGGGGGGGTAACAATGAGCAGTTCTTC CASSPQRGGNNEQFF
NA TRBJ2-1 TRBV2 many TGTGCCACCCGGTCTACAGGTTACAATGAGCAGTTCTTC CATRSTGYNEQFF
TRBD2 TRBJ2-1 TRBV3-1 many TGTGCCAGCAGCCACCAAATTGGGACTAGCGGGGGAAATGAGCAGTTCTTC CASSHQIGTSGGNEQFF
NA TRBJ2-3 TRBV6-2/TRBV6-3 many TGTGCCAGCACCCCAGGGCTAGACACAGATACGCAGTATTTT CASTPGLDTDTQYF
TRBD2 TRBJ2-5 TRBV28 few TGTGCCAGCAGTTTTATCCGGGAGGCCAGTTACTTC CASSFIREASYF
NA TRBJ2-3 TRBV6-5 many TGTGCCAGCAGCCCTCTGCCGGGCCAGGGCACAGATACGCAGTATTTT CASSPLPGQGTDTQYF
TRBD1 TRBJ1-6 TRBV4-3 few TGCGCCAGCAGCCAAAAAGGGACAGGAAATTCACCCCTCCACTTT CASSQKGTGNSPLHF
NA TRBJ2-7 TRBV29-1 NA TGCAGCGTTACCTCACAGGGATCAGGCGAGCAGTACTTC CSVTSQGSGEQYF
NA TRBJ1-6 TRBV27 few TGTGCCAGCAGTTCCCAGGGTACTATCGACTCACCCCTCCACTTT CASSSQGTIDSPLHF
TRBD1 TRBJ1-1 TRBV5-1 many TGCGCCAGCAGCATTGGGACAGGGGAGTACACTGAAGCTTTCTTT CASSIGTGEYTEAFF
NA TRBJ2-1 TRBV6-1 NA TGTGCCAGCAGTCTTGCATTCGATGAGCAGTTCTTC CASSLAFDEQFF
NA TRBJ2-3 TRBV7-2 NA TGTGCCAGCAGCTTCCCCGTAGGGCGCACAGATACGCAGTATTTT CASSFPVGRTDTQYF
TRBD1 TRBJ1-1 TRBV12-5 many TGTGCTAGTGGTCTCGGACAGGGAGCAAAAGCTTTCTTT CASGLGQGAKAFF
NA TRBJ1-1 TRBV5-4 many TGTGCCAGCAGCTTGGGAGCTAAACACGAAGCTTTCTTT CASSLGAKHEAFF